Below, 15 T cell receptor beta chains from the same sample are listed, as sequenced in a study of CD8+ T cells in alopecia areata. RNA, once extracted, was reverse transcribed into cDNA for use as the sequencing template. TCRdb keeps only in-frame clones here, not all; method: immunoSEQ multiplex PCR. The data contain around 250,000 clones, roughly 69% of them singletons. Material: CD4+ T cells sorted from blood, obtained at week 0. These receptors were collected from a human donor with alopecia areata.

Only one count was recorded for this clone. The chain couples TRBV29-1 to TRBJ2-1; 16 positions agree with TRBD2. The germline V gene encodes CDR1 SQVTM and CDR2 ANQGSEA. This CDR3 comprises 14 residues. Losses at the gene ends were 7 bases for V and 14 bases for J; bases not matched to a gene: 11. The CDR3 loop reads CSASGTSGGAAEFF. The CDR3 DNA follows: TGCAGCGCCAGTGGGACTAGCGGGGGGGCGGCGGAGTTCTTC.

The V gene is TRBV7-2, the J gene TRBJ2-1; 10 bases are shared with TRBD2. V shed 2 bases, J shed 2 bases, and the junction held 6 bases outside the gene matches. CDR1 is SGHTA and CDR2 is FQGNSA in the germline V gene. CDR3 length: 17 amino acids. The CDR3 DNA is TGTGCCAGCAGCTTAAGGTCTAGCGGGGGACCCTACAATGAGCAGTTCTTC. It is translated as CASSLRSSGGPYNEQFF.

The chain carries TRBV25-1 and TRBJ2-2, with D perhaps matching TRBD2 (5 bases). Germline CDR1 reads MGHDK; CDR2 reads SYGVNS. CDR3 length: 14 amino acids. The ends were cut back, 4 bases at V and 6 bases at J, with 12 bases in the middle. The CDR3 DNA sequence: TGTGCCAGCAGTGGTTGGAGGCTGGCCGGGGAGCTGTTTTTT. This encodes CASSGWRLAGELFF.

This chain joins TRBV7-6 and TRBJ2-3, with D tentatively TRBD2 (7 bases). V was trimmed by 8 bases and J by 0 bases, leaving 9 bases between them. CDR1 and CDR2 (germline): SGHVS, FNYEAQ. The CDR3 runs to 13 residues. The chain's CDR3 is CASAGASTDTQYF. The CDR3 DNA sequence: TGTGCCAGCGCGGGGGCTAGCACAGATACGCAGTATTTT.

The chain combines TRBV7-8 with TRBJ2-3; D gene ambiguous. V was shortened by 4 bases and J by 1 base, with 9 bases between the two germline ends. The CDR3 spans 14 residues. Germline CDR1 and CDR2: SGHVS and FQNEAQ. The CDR3 reads CASSSGPGTDTQYF. The CDR3 DNA reads TGTGCCAGCAGCTCCGGTCCGGGCACAGATACGCAGTATTTT. The full variable domain, its missing parts supplied by reference TRBV7-8 and TRBJ2-3, is GAGVSQSPRYKVAKRGQDVALRCDPISGHVSLFWYQQALGQGPEFLTYFQNEAQLDKSGLPSDRFFAERPEGSVSTLKIQRTQQEDSAVYLCASSSGPGTDTQYFGPGTRLTVL.

V is TRBV27 and J is TRBJ1-5, with D unclear. Germline V CDR1 and CDR2: MNHEY, SMNVEV (reference sequence). The CDR3 runs 15 residues. The V and J ends lost 4 bases and 1 base respectively, with 11 bases between them. The CDR3 nucleotides are TGTGCCAGCAGTTCCGGCCAAGGAAGCAATCAGCCCCAGCATTTT. It specifies CASSSGQGSNQPQHF.

The V call is TRBV27, the J call TRBJ1-2; 7 positions agree with TRBD1. Germline V gene sequence: CDR1 MNHEY, CDR2 SMNVEV (reference sequence). With V trimmed by 4 bases and J by 4 bases, 3 bases remained unmatched. This CDR3 contains 13 residues. In nucleotides, the CDR3 is TGTGCCAGCAGTTCGAACAGGGGCTATGGCTACACCTTC. Translation: CASSSNRGYGYTF.

This clone has only one observation. The chain combines TRBV7-9 with TRBJ1-6; D uncertain. This CDR3 region has 13 residues. With 2 bases removed from V and 7 bases from J, the gap between germline ends came to 6 bases. From germline, CDR1 is SEHNR and CDR2 FQNEAQ (reference sequence). CDR3 loop: CASSLRGNSPLHF. Written as DNA, the CDR3 is TGTGCCAGCAGCTTACGGGGAAATTCACCCCTCCACTTT.

This sequence joins TRBV29-1 and TRBJ2-3; a weak D match, TRBD1 (6 bases). Germline V gene sequence: CDR1 SQVTM, CDR2 ANQGSEA. CDR3 size: 15 residues. V was cut by 7 bases and J by 2 bases, with 19 bases left in between. This chain's CDR3 is CSATADRKYTDTQYF. DNA of the CDR3: TGCAGCGCGACAGCGGACAGAAAATACACAGATACGCAGTATTTT.

J is TRBJ1-2 and V is TRBV30, with TRBD1 identical over 12 bases. This CDR3 has 15 amino acids. Germline loops: CDR1 GTSNPN, CDR2 SVGIG (reference sequence). After removal of 3 bases from V and 4 bases from J, the junction contained 6 bases not matched to a gene. This chain's CDR3 is CAWRGDRGPGYGYTF. CDR3 DNA sequence: TGTGCCTGGAGGGGGGACAGGGGGCCAGGCTATGGCTACACCTTC.

J is TRBJ2-2 and V is TRBV7-9; no firm D call. The CDR3 is made up of 14 amino acids. CDR1 is SEHNR and CDR2 is FQNEAQ in the germline V gene (reference sequence). Trimming pared 1 base from V and 3 bases from J, leaving 6 bases between. The CDR3 sequence is CASSLDPHTGELFF. For the CDR3, the DNA is TGTGCCAGCAGCTTAGATCCTCACACCGGGGAGCTGTTTTTT.

Only a few counts were recorded for this clone. V and J are TRBV29-1 and TRBJ1-6; 9 bases are a match to TRBD1. CDR1 is SQVTM, CDR2 ANQGSEA, per germline. Losses at the gene ends were 7 bases for V and 6 bases for J; bases not matched to a gene: 4. The CDR3 is 13 residues long. The CDR3 reads CSASQGANSPLHF. The CDR3 nucleotides are TGCAGCGCCTCACAGGGGGCTAATTCACCCCTCCACTTT.

This clone was found a few times. The genes are TRBV30 and TRBJ2-3; 11 positions match TRBD2. This CDR3 has 15 residues. The V segment lost 3 bases and the J segment 1 base; nucleotides outside the gene matches: 3. Germline V lookup: CDR1 GTSNPN, CDR2 SVGIG (reference sequence). Written as DNA, the CDR3 is TGTGCCTGGAGAAAGACTAGCGGGGGCACAGATACGCAGTATTTT. It specifies CAWRKTSGGTDTQYF.

The chain joins TRBV11-3 to TRBJ1-1, with 8 positions matching TRBD1. This CDR3 contains 14 residues. Losses at the gene ends were 5 bases for V and 1 base for J; bases not matched to a gene: 3. CDR1 SGHNT and CDR2 YENEEA come from the germline V gene. Here the CDR3 reads CASSEGQENTEAFF. CDR3 in DNA: TGTGCCAGCAGCGAGGGACAGGAGAACACTGAAGCTTTCTTT.

The CDR3 bases are TGTGCCAGCAGCGTAGACAGGGTGGGCTCACCCCTCCACTTT. Translating gives CASSVDRVGSPLHF. The rearrangement joins TRBV9 to TRBJ1-6, with D maybe TRBD1 (6 bases). Germline values: CDR1 SGDLS, CDR2 YYNGEE. The CDR3 has 14 residues. The V gene lost 0 bases and the J gene lost 10 bases, with 11 bases spanning the gap.